This entry concerns a single TCR beta chain. Its antigen is not known. PCR was performed using 60 Vbeta and 13 Jbeta primers. Assay: immunoSEQ multiplex PCR; the TCRdb copy retains only in-frame clones and omits some. The sample lists some 93,000 clones; approximately 80% were seen once. This sample was included in a study of cytomegalovirus exposure and HLA in healthy donors. Findings and caveats of the study: The majority of CMV-associated TCR beta chains were reported as apparently HLA-restricted in a later analysis. Analysis was carried out at a later point, and it linked a missense DCLRE1C variant to TCR beta V- and J-gene trimming.

Trimming left V 2 bases short and J 0 bases short, with 8 bases between. The CDR3 spans 15 residues. Germline lookup yields CDR1 KGHSH and CDR2 LQKENI. The chain is built from TRBV18 and TRBJ2-1; D unclear. This receptor was obtained from a woman aged 40-49 years in good health and CMV-seronegative. Sequenced material: PBMCs. CDR3 in amino acids: CASSPAVSSYNEQFF. In DNA form, the CDR3 reads TGTGCCAGCTCACCAGCGGTGAGCTCCTACAATGAGCAGTTCTTC.